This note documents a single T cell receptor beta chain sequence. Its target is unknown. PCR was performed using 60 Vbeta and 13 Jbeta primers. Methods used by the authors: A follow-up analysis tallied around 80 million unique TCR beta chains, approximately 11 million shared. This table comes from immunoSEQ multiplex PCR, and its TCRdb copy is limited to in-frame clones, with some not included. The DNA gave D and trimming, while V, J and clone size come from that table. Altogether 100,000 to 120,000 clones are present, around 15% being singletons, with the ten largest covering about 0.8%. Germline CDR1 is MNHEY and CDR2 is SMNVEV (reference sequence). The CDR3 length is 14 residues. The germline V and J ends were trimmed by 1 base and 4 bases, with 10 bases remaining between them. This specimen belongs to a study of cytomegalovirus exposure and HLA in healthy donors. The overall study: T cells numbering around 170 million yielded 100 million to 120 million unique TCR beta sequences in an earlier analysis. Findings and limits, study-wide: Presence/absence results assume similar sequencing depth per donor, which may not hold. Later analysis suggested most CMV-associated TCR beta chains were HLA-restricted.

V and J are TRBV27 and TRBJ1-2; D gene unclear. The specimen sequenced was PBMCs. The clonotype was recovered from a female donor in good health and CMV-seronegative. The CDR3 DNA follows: TGTGCCAGCAGTTTATTGGCACGCGGCTATGGCTACACCTTC. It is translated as CASSLLARGYGYTF.